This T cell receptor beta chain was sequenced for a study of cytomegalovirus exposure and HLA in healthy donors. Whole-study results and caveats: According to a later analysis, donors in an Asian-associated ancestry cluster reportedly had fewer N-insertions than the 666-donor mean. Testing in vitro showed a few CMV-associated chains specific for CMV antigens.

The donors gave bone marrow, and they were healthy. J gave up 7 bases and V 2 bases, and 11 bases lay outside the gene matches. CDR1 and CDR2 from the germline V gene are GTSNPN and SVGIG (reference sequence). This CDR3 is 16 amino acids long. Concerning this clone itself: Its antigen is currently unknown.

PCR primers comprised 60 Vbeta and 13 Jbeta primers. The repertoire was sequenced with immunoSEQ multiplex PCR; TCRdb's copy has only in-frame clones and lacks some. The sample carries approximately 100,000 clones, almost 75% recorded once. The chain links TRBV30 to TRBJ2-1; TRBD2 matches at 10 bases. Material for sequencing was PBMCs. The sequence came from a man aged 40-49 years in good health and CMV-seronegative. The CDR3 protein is CAWSRGRAGGVNEQFF. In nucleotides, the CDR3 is TGTGCCTGGAGTAGGGGTCGAGCGGGGGGGGTTAATGAGCAGTTCTTC.